The T cell receptor beta chain described here comes from a study of T cell responses to AZD1222 COVID-19 vaccine. Overall study findings and caveats: With dominance at 160-218 and 743-854, vaccine-associated CD4 TCRs spanned spike. Only 6 or 7 people who got AZD1222 tested seropositive at baseline.

CDR3 length equals 16 residues. Trimming took 5 bases from V and 0 from J, leaving 16 bases between them. CDR1 is MDHEN, CDR2 SYDVKM, per germline. Produced via immunoSEQ multiplex PCR; TCRdb's table is partial and in-frame only. The table records 150,000 to 200,000 clones, 70% to 90% of them present only once. Worth noting for this clone: Antigen specificity is unknown.

The receptor was derived from an adult who received the AZD1222 COVID-19 vaccine. V and J are TRBV28 and TRBJ1-1; TRBD1 is a possible D gene (5 bases). The sequencing here drew on peripheral blood, taken 28 days after the second AZD1222 dose. The CDR3 region is CASSPRGRALNTEAFF. In nucleotides, the CDR3 is TGTGCCAGCAGTCCCCGGGGCCGGGCATTGAACACTGAAGCTTTCTTT.